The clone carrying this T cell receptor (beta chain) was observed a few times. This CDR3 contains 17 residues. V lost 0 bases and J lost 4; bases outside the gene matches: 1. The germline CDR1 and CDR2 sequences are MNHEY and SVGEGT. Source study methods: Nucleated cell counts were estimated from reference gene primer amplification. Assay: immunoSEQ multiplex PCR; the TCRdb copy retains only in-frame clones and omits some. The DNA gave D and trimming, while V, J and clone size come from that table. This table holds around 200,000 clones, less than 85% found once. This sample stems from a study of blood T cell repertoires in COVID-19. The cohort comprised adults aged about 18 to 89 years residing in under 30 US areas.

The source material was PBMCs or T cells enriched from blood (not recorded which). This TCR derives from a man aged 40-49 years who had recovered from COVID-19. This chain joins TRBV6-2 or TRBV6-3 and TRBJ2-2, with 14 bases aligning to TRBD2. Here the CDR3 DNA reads TGTGCCAGCAGTTACTCGACTAGCGGGAGGGCCACCGGGGAGCTGTTTTTT. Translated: CASSYSTSGRATGELFF.